This T cell receptor (beta chain) is from a study of vaccination and CD4 T cells after COVID-19. Across the whole study: Control cultures used a CEFX viral epitope pool, an HIV-1 Nef peptide pool, or no peptide.

CDR3 length equals 15 residues. Between the trimmed V and J ends, which lost 4 bases and 1 base, there was a span of 17 bases. Germline lookup yields CDR1 DFQATT and CDR2 SNEGSKA (reference sequence). Treatment reported: approximately 9-day PBMC culture with coronavirus spike peptide pools or control peptides (ViraFEST assay). The ViraFEST method relied on peptide pools to expand antigen-specific T cells, followed by TCR sequencing. Days 3 and 7 saw half the medium swapped for fresh IL-2 medium. The Oncomine TCR Beta short-read assay sequenced DNA from cultured CD4+ T cells. TCRdb used MiXCR to reprocess the PCR reads, holding one entry per CDR3 protein. Among 10,000 to 15,000 distinct CDR3 sequences listed, 64% were seen once. Study outcomes and limitations: Spike mono-reactivity was evident in 304 of the 307 vaccine-specific clones derived from convalescent patients.

For this clonotype: Its antigen remains unidentified.

Source material: CD4+ T cells from blood, cultured in vitro. The sequence was collected from a human donor who had recovered from COVID-19. V is TRBV20-1 and J is TRBJ2-7, with D perhaps TRBD1 or TRBD2 (5 bases each). CDR3 nucleotide sequence: TGCAGTGCTATATCTTTCGGGACCCTGTCCTACGAGCAGTACTTC. Its protein is CSAISFGTLSYEQYF.